Described below is a single TCR beta chain sequence and its context. This record comes from a study of blood T cell repertoires in COVID-19. The wider study: The United States, Italy and Spain provided the acute and convalescent COVID-19 samples. T cells, B-cell-depleted T cells, or PBMCs provided the cDNA or gDNA that served as material.

In germline, CDR1 is MNHEY, CDR2 SMNVEV (reference sequence). The V gene lost 6 bases and the J gene lost 2 bases, with 21 bases spanning the gap. The CDR3 contains 17 residues. Per the authors' pipeline: Researchers report that nucleated cell counts were estimated from reference gene primer amplification. Measured with immunoSEQ multiplex PCR; TCRdb has only the in-frame clones, and not every one. The D gene and trimming were derived from the DNA, and the V and J assignments and clone size from that table. The sample yields 200,000 to 250,000 clones, 84% seen once. This chain joins TRBV27 and TRBJ2-3; D might be TRBD1 (6 bases). The material sequenced was peripheral blood. The sequence derives from a human donor in a cohort sampled during active COVID-19. In DNA form, the CDR3 reads TGTGCCAGCAGATCCGCCGGGACACTGCCTAACACAGATACGCAGTATTTT. Residues: CASRSAGTLPNTDTQYF.